What follows is one TCR beta chain and its context. Antigen specificity is unknown. This sample was taken from a study of blood T cells in healthy people across ages. General study findings and limits: TCR beta diversity per million T cells fell roughly linearly with age.

Unmatched junction bases numbered 6, after V lost 0 bases and J lost 2 bases. The CDR3 spans 17 residues. Germline CDR1 and CDR2: DFQATT and SNEGSKA (reference sequence). Through a sample-barcoded 5' primer and a J-beta primer mix, a second PCR was run for roughly 6 to 11 cycles. TCRdb itself ran the 5' RACE reads through MiXCR, one entry per CDR3 protein. The data contain roughly 500,000 distinct CDR3 sequences, nearly 25% of them singletons. These data are also associated with another study on T cells of mothers and their children.

Sequenced sample: blood. The chain couples TRBV20-1 to TRBJ2-2, with 10 bases aligning to TRBD1. The TCR sequence derives from a boy between 10 and 17 years old in good health. CDR3 sequence: CSARDPGTGDNTGELFF. For the CDR3, the DNA is TGCAGTGCTAGAGATCCAGGGACAGGGGATAACACCGGGGAGCTGTTTTTT.